The sequence of this TCR beta chain was determined in a study of early stage breast cancer tumors. Overall study: About 80% of the 16 invasive tumors were ER+, PR+ and HER2-.

The study's findings and limits: Most shared enriched TCRB sequences were commonly generated ones. In about 90% of the 16 patients, blood comparison separated tumor from normal breast. Tumors had 2 to 3-fold higher T cell density and higher clonality than adjacent normal breast tissue.

Libraries were prepared by immunoSEQ multiplex PCR; TCRdb keeps only in-frame clonotypes and omits some of them. The table lists nearly 25,000 clones, 65% to 75% of them singletons. Of note for this clone: The antigen is undetermined.

J gave up 2 bases and V 5 bases, and 5 bases lay outside the gene matches. Germline V gene lookup returns CDR1 SGHTA and CDR2 FQGNSA. This CDR3 comprises 14 residues. The sequenced sample consisted of breast tumor tissue. This chain uses TRBV7-2 with TRBJ2-5, with 7 nucleotides matching TRBD1. The clonotype was recovered from a person in their sixties with breast cancer. The DNA of the CDR3 is TGTGCCAGCAGCCTACAGGGGCTTCAAGAGACCCAGTACTTC. Its translation: CASSLQGLQETQYF. The whole variable domain, filled in from reference TRBV7-2 and TRBJ2-5, reads GAGVSQSPSNKVTEKGKDVELRCDPISGHTALYWYRQSLGQGLEFLIYFQGNSAPDKSGLPSDRFSAERTGGSVSTLTIQRTQQEDSAVYLCASSLQGLQETQYFGPGTRLLVL.